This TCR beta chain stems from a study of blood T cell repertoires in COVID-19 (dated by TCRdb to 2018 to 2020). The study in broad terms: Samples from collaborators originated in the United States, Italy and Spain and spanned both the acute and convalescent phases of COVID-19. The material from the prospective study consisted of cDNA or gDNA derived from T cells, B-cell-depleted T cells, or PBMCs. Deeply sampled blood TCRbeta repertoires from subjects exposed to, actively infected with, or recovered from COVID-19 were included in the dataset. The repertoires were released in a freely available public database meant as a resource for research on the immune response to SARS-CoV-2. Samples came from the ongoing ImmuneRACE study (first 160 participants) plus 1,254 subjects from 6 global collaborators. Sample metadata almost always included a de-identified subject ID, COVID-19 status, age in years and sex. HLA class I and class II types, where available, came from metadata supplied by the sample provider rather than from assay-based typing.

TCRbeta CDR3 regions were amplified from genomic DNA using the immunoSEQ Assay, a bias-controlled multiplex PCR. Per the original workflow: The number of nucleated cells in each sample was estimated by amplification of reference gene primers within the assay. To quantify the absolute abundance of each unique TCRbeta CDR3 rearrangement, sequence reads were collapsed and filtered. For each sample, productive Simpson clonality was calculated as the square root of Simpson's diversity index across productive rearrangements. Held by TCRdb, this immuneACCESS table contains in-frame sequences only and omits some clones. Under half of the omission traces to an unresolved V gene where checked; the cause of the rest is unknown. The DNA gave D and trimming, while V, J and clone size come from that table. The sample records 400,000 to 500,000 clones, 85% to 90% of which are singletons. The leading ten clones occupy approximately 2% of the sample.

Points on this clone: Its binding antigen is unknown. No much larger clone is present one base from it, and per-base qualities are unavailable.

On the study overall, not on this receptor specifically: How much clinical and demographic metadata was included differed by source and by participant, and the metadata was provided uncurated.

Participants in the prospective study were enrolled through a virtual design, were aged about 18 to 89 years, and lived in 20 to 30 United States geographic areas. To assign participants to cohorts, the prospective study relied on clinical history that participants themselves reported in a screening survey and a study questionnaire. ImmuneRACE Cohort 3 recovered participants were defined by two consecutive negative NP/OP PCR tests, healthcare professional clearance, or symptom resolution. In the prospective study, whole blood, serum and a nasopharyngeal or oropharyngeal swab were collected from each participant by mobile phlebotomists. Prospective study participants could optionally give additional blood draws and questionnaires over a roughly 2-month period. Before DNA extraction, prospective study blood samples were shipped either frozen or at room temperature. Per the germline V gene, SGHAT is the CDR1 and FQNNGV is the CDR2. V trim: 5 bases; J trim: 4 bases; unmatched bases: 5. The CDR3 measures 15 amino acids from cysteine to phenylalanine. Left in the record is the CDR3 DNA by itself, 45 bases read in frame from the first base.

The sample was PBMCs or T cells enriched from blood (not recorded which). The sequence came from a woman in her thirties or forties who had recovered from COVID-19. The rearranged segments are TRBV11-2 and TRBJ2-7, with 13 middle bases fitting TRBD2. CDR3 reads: CASSPGLAGEYEQYF. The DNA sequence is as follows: TGTGCCAGCAGCCCCGGACTAGCGGGGGAATACGAGCAGTACTTC. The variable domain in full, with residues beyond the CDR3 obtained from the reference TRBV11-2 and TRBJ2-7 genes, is EAGVAQSPRYKIIEKRQSVAFWCNPISGHATLYWYQQILGQGPKLLIQFQNNGVVDDSQLPKDRFSAERLKGVDSTLKIQPAKLEDSAVYLCASSPGLAGEYEQYFGPGTRLTVT.